Listed below are T cell receptor beta chains from one sample, sequenced in a study of identical twins. TCRdb fed the 5' RACE reads into MiXCR, producing one record per CDR3 protein. The top ten clones hold about 0.25% of a sample with roughly 1,500,000 distinct CDR3 sequences, under 35% of them seen once. The material sequenced was cord blood. Source of these receptors: a newborn girl in good health. Both conserved end residues are part of each CDR3. The D gene is left open where the match is weak. Size tells how often a clone was seen (once, few, many) or the class of an expanded clone, and some rows leave it out.

>-|TRBJ1-1|-|TRBV12-3/TRBV12-4
TGTGCCAGCAGTTTAATCTCAGGGGTGAACACTGAAGCTTTCTTT
CASSLISGVNTEAFF
>-|TRBJ1-4|few|TRBV13
TGTGCCAGCAGCCCACGCGGGGGGCTAGGTGAAAAACTGTTTTTT
CASSPRGGLGEKLFF
>-|TRBJ1-1|many|TRBV3-1
TGTGCCAGCAGCCAAGATATCTCTGAAGCTTTCTTT
CASSQDISEAFF
>-|TRBJ2-5|few|TRBV3-1
TGTGCCAGCAGCCACAACTCCTTAGGGGAGACCCAGTACTTC
CASSHNSLGETQYF
>TRBD2|TRBJ2-1|-|TRBV7-2
TGTGCCAGCAGGGCTCCGGGACTAGCGGGGTACAATGAGCAGTTCTTC
CASRAPGLAGYNEQFF
>TRBD1|TRBJ2-7|-|TRBV6-2/TRBV6-3
TGTGCCAGCAGTTACTCGGGGACAGGGGTGAACGAGCAGTACTTC
CASSYSGTGVNEQYF
>-|TRBJ2-7|few|TRBV5-6
TGTGCCAGCAGCTTGGGAATAGCGGAGTTCTACGAGCAGTACTTC
CASSLGIAEFYEQYF
>TRBD1|TRBJ1-1|few|TRBV7-2
TGTGCCAGCAGCCCTCGCAGGGGGCGCAACACTGAAGCTTTCTTT
CASSPRRGRNTEAFF
>TRBD1|TRBJ2-7|-|TRBV19
TGTGCCAGTAGTGCCGGCGGGACAGGGAAAAACGAGCAGTACTTC
CASSAGGTGKNEQYF
>TRBD2|TRBJ2-1|-|TRBV20-1
TGCAGAATGAGCGGGGGGAGATACAATGAGCAGTTCTTC
CRMSGGRYNEQFF
>-|TRBJ2-7|-|TRBV6-6
TGTGCCAGCACAAAGACAGATACCTACGAGCAGTACTTC
CASTKTDTYEQYF
>TRBD1|TRBJ1-5|many|TRBV7-9
TGCGCCAGCAGCTTGGGAACAGGGGCCAATCAGCCCCAGCATTTT
CASSLGTGANQPQHF
>-|TRBJ1-2|-|TRBV7-2
TGTGCCAGCAGCTTTTCCGGCGCACAGGGAACAGGCTATGGCTACACCTTC
CASSFSGAQGTGYGYTF
>-|TRBJ2-1|few|TRBV6-6
TGTGCCAGCAGTTACTCGTCCGGGGGGCAGTACAATGAGCAGTTCTTC
CASSYSSGGQYNEQFF
>-|TRBJ2-7|many|TRBV24-1
TGTGCCACCAGTGATCCGGGTTTAGAGGGATACGAGCAGTACTTC
CATSDPGLEGYEQYF
>TRBD2|TRBJ2-3|few|TRBV5-1
TGCGCCAGCAGCTTGTGGGCGGGGGGGCCAGATACGCAGTATTTT
CASSLWAGGPDTQYF
>TRBD1|TRBJ1-4|-|TRBV5-1
TGCGCCAGCAGCTCAATAACCGGGACAGGGGCTGAAAAACTGTTTTTT
CASSSITGTGAEKLFF
>TRBD2|TRBJ2-3|-|TRBV13
TGTGCCAGCAGCTTATGGACTAGCGGGAGTGCAGATACGCAGTATTTT
CASSLWTSGSADTQYF
>-|TRBJ2-7|-|TRBV25-1
TGTGCCAGCAGTGGGACTGACAGCTCCTACGAGCAGTACTTC
CASSGTDSSYEQYF
>-|TRBJ2-7|-|TRBV12-3/TRBV12-4
TGTGCCAGCAGGCCATCAGGGGATCCCTACGAGCAGTACTTC
CASRPSGDPYEQYF
>-|TRBJ1-6|few|TRBV12-3/TRBV12-4
TGTGCCAGCAGCGCGGACGGGTTTAGTGGTTCCTCCTATAATTCACCCCTCCACTTT
CASSADGFSGSSYNSPLHF
>-|TRBJ2-3|many|TRBV6-1
TGTGCCAGCAGCCCTAGCGCGGAAACGCAGTATTTT
CASSPSAETQYF
>-|TRBJ1-1|-|TRBV7-8
TGTGCCAGCAGCCCTCGACCGGCTGACACTGAAGCTTTCTTT
CASSPRPADTEAFF
>TRBD2|TRBJ2-3|-|TRBV20-1
TGCAGTGCATGGCCCTGGGGCGGGAGAACAGATACGCAGTATTTT
CSAWPWGGRTDTQYF
>TRBD2|TRBJ2-6|-|TRBV30
TGTGCCTGGGGGGGGGTAGCCAACGTCCTGACTTTC
CAWGGVANVLTF
>TRBD1|TRBJ2-7|few|TRBV7-9
TGTGCCAGCAGCTCCCGACAGGGATCCGAGCAGTACTTC
CASSSRQGSEQYF
>-|TRBJ1-4|few|TRBV20-1
TGCAGTGCTAGAGACGAGGGGACTGAAAAACTGTTTTTT
CSARDEGTEKLFF
>-|TRBJ2-5|-|TRBV5-1
TGCGCCAGCAGCTTGACAAACGGACCCCGACCGGTTGGGGGGCAGTACTTC
CASSLTNGPRPVGGQYF
>-|TRBJ2-7|few|TRBV29-1
TGCAGCGTTCGACAGGCACCCCTCTACGAGCAGTACTTC
CSVRQAPLYEQYF
>TRBD2|TRBJ2-7|-|TRBV4-2
TGTGCCAGCAGCCAAGATGGGACTAGCGGACCCTACGAGCACTACTTC
CASSQDGTSGPYEHYF
>-|TRBJ2-7|-|TRBV11-2
TGTGCCAGCAGCTTAGATATAGTGAGCTCCTACGAGCAGTACTTC
CASSLDIVSSYEQYF
>-|TRBJ1-5|-|TRBV5-6
TGTGCCAGCAGCTTCACTGATCAGGGTGCCCATGATCAGCCCCAGCATTTT
CASSFTDQGAHDQPQHF
>TRBD1|TRBJ1-2|few|TRBV7-9
TGTGCCAGCAGCTTCGAGACGGACAGGGGAGATGGCTACACCTTC
CASSFETDRGDGYTF
>-|TRBJ2-3|-|TRBV4-2
TGTGCCAGCAGCCCGCTTCAATTTGGGCCAGATACGCAGTATTTT
CASSPLQFGPDTQYF
>-|TRBJ1-2|-|TRBV2
TGTGCCAGCAGTGAAGTGCGGGACGGGGTTCGACTCTCCTATGGCTACACCTTC
CASSEVRDGVRLSYGYTF
>-|TRBJ2-7|-|TRBV7-2
TGTGCCAGCAGCCAGCCCCCCGATAGAGAGCAGTACTTC
CASSQPPDREQYF
>TRBD1|TRBJ1-2|few|TRBV28
TGTGCCAGCAGTTTTAGCCTGGGGACAGGCTATGGCTACACCTTC
CASSFSLGTGYGYTF